The 24 T cell receptor beta chains reported below all come from one sample, sequenced in a study of cytomegalovirus exposure and HLA in healthy donors. PCR used 60 Vbeta primers and 13 Jbeta primers. Produced via immunoSEQ multiplex PCR; TCRdb's table is partial and in-frame only. The table records 100,000 to 150,000 clones, 8% to 11% of them present only once. The specimen sequenced was PBMCs. These receptors came from a woman between 18 and 29 years old in good health and CMV-seropositive.

There are a few counts of this clone. CDR3 nucleotide sequence: TGTGCCTCCCTCTCGCTCCCGACTCGGGATGAGCAGTTCTTC. This translates into CASLSLPTRDEQFF. The chain carries TRBV30 and TRBJ2-1; D unclear. This CDR3 has 14 amino acids. The V end was cut by 7 bases, the J end by 8 bases, with 21 bases between. Germline loops: CDR1 GTSNPN, CDR2 SVGIG (reference sequence).

V usage is TRBV27 and J usage is TRBJ1-1, with D uncertain. V dropped 3 bases and J dropped 0 bases, with 5 bases sitting between them. Per germline, CDR1 MNHEY and CDR2 SMNVEV (reference sequence). There are 13 residues in the CDR3. CDR3 loop: CASSFTMNTEAFF. In DNA form, the CDR3 reads TGTGCCAGCAGTTTCACTATGAACACTGAAGCTTTCTTT.

The chain couples TRBV19 to TRBJ2-1; 9 positions match TRBD2. The CDR3 covers 14 residues. The germline CDR1 and CDR2 sequences are LNHDA and SQIVND (reference sequence). With 4 bases clipped from V and 6 bases from J, the junction kept 4 bases outside the gene matches. The CDR3 here is CASSKAGGRNEQFF. The DNA for the CDR3 is TGTGCCAGTAGTAAAGCGGGGGGACGCAATGAGCAGTTCTTC.

This clone appeared a few times. The chain has TRBV10-2 and TRBJ1-2; TRBD1 agrees at 7 bases. This CDR3 spans 19 amino acids. CDR1 and CDR2 from the germline V gene are WSHSY and SAAADI. Trimming cost V 4 bases and J 1 base; bases outside gene matches: 18. The CDR3 DNA reads TGCGCCAGCAGTGGTGAGACAGGGAATTCTGCTCTCCTTAACTATGGCTACACCTTC. Its protein product is CASSGETGNSALLNYGYTF.

This clone has just a few counts. The chain is built from TRBV6-5 and TRBJ1-2; D gene unclear. CDR1 and CDR2 from the germline V gene are MNHEY and SVGAGI. This CDR3 region has 13 residues. The V end was cut by 5 bases, the J end by 4 bases, with 11 bases between. CDR3 protein: CASSPLESYGYTF. DNA of the CDR3: TGTGCCAGCAGTCCCCTCGAGTCCTATGGCTACACCTTC.

There are a few counts of this clone. The genes are TRBV27 and TRBJ1-1; tentative D call: TRBD1 (6 bases). Germline CDR1 MNHEY, CDR2 SMNVEV (reference sequence). The length of the CDR3 is 13 residues. Deletions cut 4 bases from V and 10 bases from J, with 16 bases between. The CDR3 sequence is CASSSGTPRAAFF. The CDR3 region has the DNA TGTGCCAGCAGTTCCGGGACACCCAGGGCAGCTTTCTTT.

In its sample, this clone was seen a few times. The V gene is TRBV10-3, the J gene TRBJ2-1, with 10 bases identical to TRBD2. This CDR3 spans 16 amino acids. CDR1 and CDR2 from the germline V gene are ENHRY and SYGVKD. The V and J ends lost 7 bases and 4 bases, in that order; junction bases with no gene match: 10. CDR3 bases: TGTGCCATCAATGCGGGGCTAGCGGGGGTATACAATGAGCAGTTCTTC. It specifies CAINAGLAGVYNEQFF.

This rearrangement joins TRBV4-1 to TRBJ2-7; TRBD2 matches at 7 bases. CDR1 and CDR2 from the germline V gene are MGHRA and YSYEKL. CDR3 size: 16 residues. V lost 1 base and J lost 4; bases outside the gene matches: 10. The chain's CDR3 is CASSQGVAGVPYEQYF. The CDR3 region has the DNA TGCGCCAGCAGCCAAGGGGTAGCGGGCGTCCCTTACGAGCAGTACTTC.

This clone was found a few times. This chain uses TRBV6-6 with TRBJ2-2, with no clear D. This CDR3 has 12 amino acids. V was trimmed by 6 bases and J by 8 bases, leaving 10 bases between them. Germline loops: CDR1 MNHNY, CDR2 SVGAGI (reference sequence). The DNA of the CDR3 is TGTGCCAGCAGCCGCTCGGAGGGGGAGCTGTTTTTT. Its translation: CASSRSEGELFF.

The CDR3 nucleotides read TGTGCCAGCAGTGGGGGACAGGCGCTCAATCAGCCCCAGCATTTT. Translated: CASSGGQALNQPQHF. V is TRBV2 and J is TRBJ1-5, with TRBD1 matching over 8 bases. In germline, CDR1 is SNHLY, CDR2 FYNNEI. With 4 bases clipped from V and 3 bases from J, the junction kept 5 bases outside the gene matches. The CDR3 consists of 15 residues. Full variable domain (missing parts from reference TRBV2 and TRBJ1-5): EPEVTQTPSHQVTQMGQEVILRCVPISNHLYFYWYRQILGQKVEFLVSFYNNEISEKSEIFDDQFSVERPDGSNFTLKIRSTKLEDSAMYFCASSGGQALNQPQHFGDGTRLSIL.

This clone was observed a few times. The rearrangement joins TRBV5-5 to TRBJ2-7; 7 nucleotides agree with TRBD1. The CDR3 is made up of 14 amino acids. J lost 2 bases, V lost 4 bases, and 6 bases had no gene match. CDR1 is SGHKS, CDR2 YYEKEE, per germline (reference sequence). The CDR3 here is CASSQGQTAYEQYF. The CDR3 DNA sequence: TGTGCCAGCAGCCAGGGACAGACGGCCTACGAGCAGTACTTC.

This chain uses TRBV7-9 with TRBJ1-3; D gene uncertain. Germline assignment: CDR1 SEHNR and CDR2 FQNEAQ (reference sequence). Trimming removed 7 bases from V and 4 bases from J, with 17 bases in between. The CDR3 covers 15 residues. CDR3 amino acids: CASTVISVYGNTIYF. CDR3 DNA sequence: TGTGCCAGCACGGTTATTTCGGTATACGGAAACACCATATATTTT.

In its sample, this clone was seen a few times. The rearrangement joins TRBV5-4 to TRBJ1-2; 7 bases map to TRBD1. The CDR3 is 15 residues long. Germline V gene data show CDR1 as SGHNT and CDR2 as YYREEE (reference sequence). The V gene end was trimmed by 0 bases and the J gene end by 8 bases; junction bases not matched to a gene: 10. In DNA form, the CDR3 reads TGTGCCAGCAGCTTGGTATCGCAGGGGGGAACCGGCTACACCTTC. It codes for CASSLVSQGGTGYTF.

V gene TRBV30 combines with J gene TRBJ2-1; 11 bases are a match to TRBD2. Germline CDR1 GTSNPN, CDR2 SVGIG (reference sequence). This CDR3 is built from 13 residues. The V segment lost 1 base and the J segment 7 bases; nucleotides outside the gene matches: 0. The CDR3 reads CAWSGLAGNEQFF. DNA of the CDR3: TGTGCCTGGAGTGGACTAGCGGGGAATGAGCAGTTCTTC.

This chain links TRBV19 with TRBJ2-1; 7 bases are shared with TRBD2. Germline assignment: CDR1 LNHDA and CDR2 SQIVND (reference sequence). Unmatched junction bases numbered 6, after V lost 7 bases and J lost 0 bases. This CDR3 has 15 residues. CDR3 sequence (DNA): TGTGCCAGTAATTCAGCGGGAAGCTCCTACAATGAGCAGTTCTTC. Translated, it gives CASNSAGSSYNEQFF.

This clone was picked up a small number of times. This rearrangement joins TRBV5-4 to TRBJ2-3, with TRBD2 identical over 8 bases. After removal of 4 bases from V and 6 bases from J, the junction contained 10 bases not matched to a gene. Germline V gives CDR1 SGHNT, CDR2 YYREEE (reference sequence). The CDR3 length is 15 residues. The CDR3 DNA reads TGTGCCAGCAGCCCCATAGCGGGACTGGCGGATACGCAGTATTTT. This gives the protein CASSPIAGLADTQYF.

The chain is built from TRBV2 and TRBJ2-1; 9 bases map to TRBD2. V was clipped by 1 base and J by 8 bases; unmatched bases: 15. From germline, CDR1 is SNHLY and CDR2 FYNNEI. The CDR3 loop spans 18 amino acids. As DNA, the CDR3 is TGTGCCAGCAGTGAAGTACTGCTAGCGGGGATATCGTGGGATGAGCAGTTCTTC. This gives the protein CASSEVLLAGISWDEQFF.

The chain couples TRBV11-3 to TRBJ2-5; TRBD2 might be the D (6 bases). The J call is uncertain, as TRBJ2-7 better fits the DNA end. The CDR3 is made up of 15 amino acids. Germline CDR1 reads SGHNT; CDR2 reads YENEEA. The CDR3 DNA reads TGTGCCAGCAGCCCCCTGGGGGGAACCCCCTACGAGCAGTACTTC. Encoded protein: CASSPLGGTPYEQYF.

This clone has only a few counts. V and J are TRBV2 and TRBJ2-7; a weak D match, TRBD2 (7 bases). This CDR3 region has 14 residues. V lost 5 bases and J lost 4, with 15 bases in between. CDR1 is SNHLY, CDR2 FYNNEI, per germline. This chain's CDR3 is CASSQGRGSYEQYF. The DNA of the CDR3 is TGTGCCAGCAGTCAGGGGAGGGGATCTTACGAGCAGTACTTC.

This clone has more than one count but fewer than ten. The V and J genes are TRBV30 and TRBJ1-4; maybe TRBD1 (5 bases). The CDR3 consists of 14 residues. V lost 0 bases, J lost 7 bases, and 12 bases lay in between. Germline CDR1 is GTSNPN and CDR2 is SVGIG (reference sequence). Here the CDR3 DNA reads TGTGCCTGGAGTGTCCCCCAGGGTGGTGAAAAACTGTTTTTT. It codes for CAWSVPQGGEKLFF.

The CDR3: CASSWAGRGEETQYF. The CDR3 DNA reads TGTGCCAGCAGCTGGGCGGGGAGAGGAGAAGAGACCCAGTACTTC. V gene TRBV7-6 combines with J gene TRBJ2-5; TRBD2 is a possible D gene (6 bases). The CDR3 is 15 residues long. The germline gives CDR1 SGHVS, CDR2 FNYEAQ. Trimming took 4 bases from V and 3 from J, leaving 15 bases between them.

The chain has TRBV4-1 and TRBJ1-4, with TRBD1 identical over 9 bases. Per the germline V gene, CDR1 is MGHRA and CDR2 is YSYEKL. The CDR3 is 16 residues long. J was trimmed by 9 bases and V by 0 bases; bases with no gene match: 8. The DNA of the CDR3 is TGCGCCAGCAGCCAAGATTATCGGGACAGGGAGCAAAAACTGTTTTTT. Translation gives CASSQDYRDREQKLFF.

The chain couples TRBV6-1 to TRBJ1-2; D is uncertain. Looked up from germline, CDR1 is MNHNS and CDR2 is SASEGT. This CDR3 has 13 amino acids. With 4 bases removed from V and 0 bases from J, the gap between germline ends came to 6 bases. The chain's CDR3 is CASSGAANYGYTF. The CDR3 DNA sequence: TGTGCCAGCAGTGGGGCAGCTAACTATGGCTACACCTTC.

This chain uses TRBV7-9 with TRBJ2-1; possibly TRBD1 for D (6 bases). Germline CDR1 is SEHNR and CDR2 is FQNEAQ (reference sequence). Between the trimmed V and J ends, which lost 5 bases and 3 bases, there was a span of 14 bases. The CDR3 is made up of 15 amino acids. The CDR3 nucleotides read TGTGCCAGCAGCACGAGGGGGAGTAGCTACAATGAGCAGTTCTTC. Protein: CASSTRGSSYNEQFF.